The rows below give T cell receptor beta chains drawn from one sample of a study of siplizumab effects on memory and regulatory T cells. The repertoire was sequenced with immunoSEQ multiplex PCR; TCRdb's copy has only in-frame clones and lacks some. The table includes 95,000 to 100,000 clones, nearly 95% detected once. Sequencing was performed on non-Treg CD4+ T cells sorted from blood. These TCRs come from a human donor in good health. Both conserved end residues are part of each CDR3. A D gene is named only where the DNA matches it firmly.

TRBD2	TRBV7-2	TRBJ2-1	TGTGCCAGCAGCTTAGGTGCGGGAGGCCAAGAGCAGTTCTTC	CASSLGAGGQEQFF
TRBD2	TRBV27	TRBJ2-7	TGTGCCAGCCGAAATTCGGGGGGGTCCTACGAGCAGTACTTC	CASRNSGGSYEQYF
NA	TRBV7-9	TRBJ2-2	TGTGCCAGCAGCTTAGCGGGAGGAACCGGGGAGCTGTTTTTT	CASSLAGGTGELFF
TRBD1	TRBV30	TRBJ1-6	TGTGCCTGGAGTGCCCCAGGGGGCGCCTATAATTCACCCCTCCACTTT	CAWSAPGGAYNSPLHF
TRBD1	TRBV7-8	TRBJ2-7	TGTGCCAGCAGCTCCAAATGGGACAGAGGAACCTACGAGCAGTACTTC	CASSSKWDRGTYEQYF
NA	TRBV6-5	TRBJ1-3	TGTGCCAGCAGAGGGGGGCGAAACACCATATATTTT	CASRGGRNTIYF
NA	TRBV7-9	TRBJ2-7	TGTGCCAGCAGCTCATCGACGGAGCAGTACTTC	CASSSSTEQYF
NA	TRBV11-2	TRBJ2-7	TGTGCCAGCAGCTTACGGGGGGCGGGACCTAGCGAGCAGTACTTC	CASSLRGAGPSEQYF
NA	TRBV30	TRBJ1-1	TGTGCCTGGATCTGGGGCAGTAACACTGAAGCTTTCTTT	CAWIWGSNTEAFF
NA	TRBV9	TRBJ1-1	TGTGCCAGCAGCGCGCGGGGGAACACTGAAGCTTTCTTT	CASSARGNTEAFF
NA	TRBV5-4	TRBJ2-6	TGTGCCAGCAGTAAAGGACAGTTTGGGGCCAACGTCCTGACTTTC	CASSKGQFGANVLTF
NA	TRBV4-1	TRBJ2-1	TGCGCCAGCAGCCAAGCGTTGGGAGAGGGGGAGCAGTTCTTC	CASSQALGEGEQFF
NA	TRBV7-8	TRBJ2-1	TGTGCCAGCAGGGGGGGAGTCTACAATGAGCAGTTCTTC	CASRGGVYNEQFF
NA	TRBV4-2	TRBJ2-7	TGTGCCAGCAGCCAAGAGAGAGGAAATACCTACGAGCAGTACTTC	CASSQERGNTYEQYF
NA	TRBV30	TRBJ2-2	TGTGCCTGGTCCATTCTGTGGCCCGGGGAGCTGTTTTTT	CAWSILWPGELFF
NA	TRBV29-1	TRBJ2-3	TGCAGCGTCCGCGCCGGAGCCGGGCGTTTGGATACGCAGTATTTT	CSVRAGAGRLDTQYF